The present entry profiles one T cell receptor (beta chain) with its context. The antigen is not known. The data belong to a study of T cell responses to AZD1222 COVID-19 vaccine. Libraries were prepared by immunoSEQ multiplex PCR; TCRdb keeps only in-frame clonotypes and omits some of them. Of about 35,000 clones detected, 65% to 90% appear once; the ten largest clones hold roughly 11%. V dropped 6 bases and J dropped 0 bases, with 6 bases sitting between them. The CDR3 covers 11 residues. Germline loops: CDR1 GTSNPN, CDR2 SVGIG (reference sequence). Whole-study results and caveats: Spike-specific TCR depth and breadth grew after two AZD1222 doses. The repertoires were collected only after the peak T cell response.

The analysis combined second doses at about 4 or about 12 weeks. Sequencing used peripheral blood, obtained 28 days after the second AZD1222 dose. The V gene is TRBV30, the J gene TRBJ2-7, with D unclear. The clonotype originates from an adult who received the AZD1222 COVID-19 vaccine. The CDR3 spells CACSNSYEQYF. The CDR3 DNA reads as TGTGCCTGTTCGAACTCCTACGAGCAGTACTTC. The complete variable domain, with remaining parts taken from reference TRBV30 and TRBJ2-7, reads SQTIHQWPATLVQPVGSPLSLECTVEGTSNPNLYWYRQAAGRGLQLLFYSVGIGQISSEVPQNLSASRPQDRQFILSSKKLLLSDSGFYLCACSNSYEQYFGPGTRLTVT.